These 3 T cell receptor beta chains came from one sample sequenced in a study of cytomegalovirus exposure and HLA in healthy donors. The PCR contained 60 Vbeta and 13 Jbeta primers. Clones were sequenced by immunoSEQ multiplex PCR, and TCRdb holds only the in-frame ones, with some missing. The sample yields around 300,000 clones, under 80% seen once. The sequenced sample was PBMCs. The receptors originated from a female donor in good health and CMV-seronegative.

The V and J genes are TRBV11-3 and TRBJ2-7, with 8 positions matching TRBD1. The CDR3 sequence is 15 residues long. CDR1 is SGHNT and CDR2 is YENEEA in the germline V gene. V shed 6 bases, J shed 2 bases, and the junction held 9 bases outside the gene matches. CDR3 nucleotide sequence: TGTGCCAGCAGTACTTACCGGACAGGGCCCTACGAGCAGTACTTC. It codes for CASSTYRTGPYEQYF.

This clone was counted a few times. One end of the junction is discordant with germline, which a read error may explain. As DNA, the CDR3 is TGTGCCAGCACGACGGACAGAGTATCCTACGGGCAGTACTTC. This encodes CASTTDRVSYGQYF. This chain uses TRBV28 with TRBJ2-7, with TRBD1 as a possible D gene (6 bases). The CDR3 covers 14 residues. Per germline, CDR1 MDHEN and CDR2 SYDVKM.

The chain employs TRBV5-1 and TRBJ1-1, with 8 positions matching TRBD1. From germline, CDR1 is SGHRS and CDR2 YFSETQ. Trimming took 4 bases from V and 4 from J; bases not matched to a gene: 9. The CDR3 covers 15 residues. The CDR3 loop reads CASSDRRQGSTEAFF. The CDR3 DNA sequence: TGCGCCAGCAGCGACCGGAGACAGGGGAGCACTGAAGCTTTCTTT.